The 27 T cell receptor beta chains below come from one sample, sequenced in a study of cytomegalovirus exposure and HLA in healthy donors. Vbeta (60) and Jbeta (13) primers were used in the PCR. TCRdb keeps only in-frame clones here, not all; method: immunoSEQ multiplex PCR. This sample's clone table lists approximately 61,000 clones. The sample was PBMCs. All receptors derive from a woman in her late teens or twenties in good health and CMV-seronegative.

The chain recombines TRBV20-1 with TRBJ1-1, with D tentatively TRBD1 (5 bases). The germline V and J ends were trimmed by 7 bases and 1 base, with 7 bases remaining between them. Germline assignment: CDR1 DFQATT and CDR2 SNEGSKA (reference sequence). There are 11 residues in the CDR3. The CDR3: CSGRGNTEAFF. CDR3 bases: TGCAGTGGGAGGGGGAACACTGAAGCTTTCTTT.

The rearrangement joins TRBV5-1 to TRBJ1-2; 8 bases agree with TRBD1. Germline lookup yields CDR1 SGHRS and CDR2 YFSETQ. The CDR3 consists of 13 residues. V shed 0 bases and J 7 bases; nucleotides not matched to a gene: 2. The CDR3 nucleotides are TGCGCCAGCAGCTTGGAACAGGGGGTTGGCTACACCTTC. It translates to CASSLEQGVGYTF.

The chain employs TRBV4-2 and TRBJ1-5, with D perhaps matching TRBD1 (5 bases). Trimming stripped 9 bases from V and 2 bases from J, with 14 bases between. Germline V gives CDR1 LGHNA, CDR2 YNFKEQ. The CDR3 has 14 residues. The CDR3 is CASGGAQGNQPQHF. The CDR3 bases are TGTGCCAGTGGAGGGGCGCAGGGCAATCAGCCCCAGCATTTT.

The J gene is TRBJ2-7, the V gene TRBV29-1; a weak D match, TRBD2 (5 bases). The CDR3 runs 13 residues. The germline V and J ends were trimmed by 7 bases and 0 bases, with 13 bases remaining between them. Germline V gene sequence: CDR1 SQVTM, CDR2 ANQGSEA. The CDR3, as DNA: TGCAGCGCCGCGGGTGGGCGCTCCTACGAGCAGTACTTC. This gives the protein CSAAGGRSYEQYF.

The V call is TRBV27, the J call TRBJ2-7; 13 nucleotides align to TRBD2. CDR3 length equals 16 residues. V was clipped by 8 bases and J by 3 bases; unmatched bases: 10. Germline V CDR1 and CDR2: MNHEY, SMNVEV (reference sequence). The DNA for the CDR3 is TGTGCCAGCCGAGGACTAGCGGGAGTGGGACGCTACGAGCAGTACTTC. This translates into CASRGLAGVGRYEQYF.

This chain links TRBV5-1 with TRBJ2-1, with D possibly matching TRBD2 (6 bases). Germline CDR1 reads SGHRS; CDR2 reads YFSETQ. Trimming shortened V by 0 bases and J by 6 bases, and 13 bases separated the two germline ends. The CDR3 is 15 residues long. The CDR3 here is CASSLELAEFNEQFF. The CDR3, as DNA: TGCGCCAGCAGCTTGGAATTAGCGGAGTTCAATGAGCAGTTCTTC. The entire variable domain, with the rest obtained from reference TRBV5-1 and TRBJ2-1, is as follows: KAGVTQTPRYLIKTRGQQVTLSCSPISGHRSVSWYQQTPGQGLQFLFEYFSETQRNKGNFPGRFSGRQFSNSRSEMNVSTLELGDSALYLCASSLELAEFNEQFFGPGTRLTVL.

The chain combines TRBV6-6 with TRBJ2-2, with 9 positions matching TRBD1. The CDR3 consists of 15 residues. Germline V gene lookup returns CDR1 MNHNY and CDR2 SVGAGI (reference sequence). Losses at the gene ends were 10 bases for V and 2 bases for J; bases not matched to a gene: 8. The CDR3 DNA sequence: TGTGCCATCAAACAGGGGGCATTTAACACCGGGGAGCTGTTTTTT. Its translation: CAIKQGAFNTGELFF.

The chain is built from TRBV18 and TRBJ2-1; D possibly corresponds to TRBD2 (7 bases). The CDR3 spans 17 residues. V lost 4 bases, J lost 4 bases, and 20 bases lay in between. The V gene's germline CDR1 is KGHSH and CDR2 LQKENI. CDR3 sequence reads: CASSLQPPGGTYNEQFF. CDR3 coding DNA: TGTGCCAGCTCACTACAGCCCCCGGGGGGCACGTACAATGAGCAGTTCTTC.

This chain connects TRBV5-4 to TRBJ2-3; the D gene is possibly TRBD2 (5 bases). V was pared by 0 bases and J by 2 bases, with 7 bases between. The CDR3 is 14 residues long. Germline assignment: CDR1 SGHNT and CDR2 YYREEE (reference sequence). The CDR3 is CASSLGTFTDTQYF. The CDR3 nucleotides are TGTGCCAGCAGCTTGGGGACTTTCACAGATACGCAGTATTTT.

A note on this clone: The identical CDR3 is also encoded by other nucleotide sequences in the sample. The rearrangement uses TRBV9 and TRBJ1-2; D is perhaps TRBD1 (6 bases). This CDR3 is 14 amino acids long. Germline V lookup: CDR1 SGDLS, CDR2 YYNGEE. The V and J ends lost 0 bases and 5 bases respectively, with 11 bases between them. CDR3 amino acids: CASSVGQGNYGYTF. The DNA of the CDR3 is TGTGCCAGCAGCGTAGGTCAGGGGAATTATGGCTACACCTTC.

The chain recombines TRBV6-4 with TRBJ1-6; D may be TRBD1 (5 bases). CDR3 size: 14 residues. Germline values: CDR1 MRHNA, CDR2 SNTAGT. V lost 3 bases and J 7 bases, leaving 10 bases between the germline ends. Here the CDR3 reads CASSEGEGNSPLHF. The CDR3 DNA sequence: TGTGCCAGCAGTGAAGGGGAAGGGAATTCACCCCTCCACTTT.

The chain has TRBV5-5 and TRBJ1-5, with TRBD1 identical over 9 bases. Germline V gene lookup returns CDR1 SGHKS and CDR2 YYEKEE (reference sequence). The CDR3 extends over 18 amino acids. The V and J ends lost 3 bases and 3 bases, in that order; junction bases with no gene match: 13. The CDR3 sequence is CASSSKVLQGANNQPQHF. CDR3 nucleotide sequence: TGTGCCAGCAGCTCCAAGGTTTTACAGGGGGCTAACAATCAGCCCCAGCATTTT. Full variable domain (outside the CDR3, taken from reference TRBV5-5 and TRBJ1-5): DAGVTQSPTHLIKTRGQQVTLRCSPISGHKSVSWYQQVLGQGPQFIFQYYEKEERGRGNFPDRFSARQFPNYSSELNVNALLLGDSALYLCASSSKVLQGANNQPQHFGDGTRLSIL.

The chain recombines TRBV27 with TRBJ2-1, with a possible D match to TRBD2 (6 bases). The V end lost 0 bases, the J end lost 4 bases, and 13 bases lay between the germline ends. The CDR3 contains 16 residues. The germline CDR1 and CDR2 sequences are MNHEY and SMNVEV (reference sequence). CDR3 sequence: CASSLSINGGYNEQFF. CDR3 coding DNA: TGTGCCAGCAGTTTATCGATAAATGGGGGGTACAATGAGCAGTTCTTC.

The J gene is TRBJ2-1, the V gene TRBV29-1, with D tentatively TRBD1 (5 bases). The V and J ends lost 5 bases and 7 bases respectively, with 18 bases between them. CDR3 length: 14 residues. Germline CDR1 is SQVTM and CDR2 is ANQGSEA. The CDR3 sequence: CSVRLRGKENEQFF. Here the CDR3 DNA reads TGCAGCGTTCGTCTAAGGGGAAAGGAGAATGAGCAGTTCTTC.

The chain joins TRBV29-1 to TRBJ1-1; 8 positions agree with TRBD1. The CDR3 is 11 residues long. Trimming cost V 8 bases and J 12 bases; bases outside gene matches: 11. The germline V gene encodes CDR1 SQVTM and CDR2 ANQGSEA. The CDR3 region is CSYWVQGGTFF. CDR3 DNA sequence: TGCAGCTATTGGGTACAGGGGGGAACTTTCTTT.

J is TRBJ1-1 and V is TRBV2; D unresolved. The CDR3 loop spans 13 amino acids. V lost 4 bases and J 1 base, leaving 7 bases between the germline ends. Per germline, CDR1 SNHLY and CDR2 FYNNEI. The CDR3 sequence: CASSVDKNTEAFF. DNA for the CDR3: TGTGCCAGCAGTGTAGACAAGAACACTGAAGCTTTCTTT.

J is TRBJ2-7 and V is TRBV7-2, with 10 bases matching TRBD1. CDR1 SGHTA and CDR2 FQGNSA come from the germline V gene. CDR3 size: 15 residues. The trim removed 0 bases at V and 2 bases at J, leaving 1 base unmatched. The CDR3 here is CASSLAGQGAYEQYF. The CDR3 DNA follows: TGTGCCAGCAGCTTAGCAGGACAGGGGGCCTACGAGCAGTACTTC.

This sequence joins TRBV6-1 and TRBJ1-2, with 8 nucleotides matching TRBD1. Trimming at V came to 2 bases and at J to 2 bases, leaving 7 bases not matched to a gene. The CDR3 is 16 residues long. CDR1 is MNHNS and CDR2 is SASEGT in the germline V gene. The CDR3 spells CASSERVAGGNYGYTF. The CDR3 DNA reads as TGTGCCAGCAGTGAACGGGTGGCAGGGGGCAACTATGGCTACACCTTC.

This chain links TRBV5-1 with TRBJ1-2; 11 bases are a match to TRBD1. This CDR3 has 15 amino acids. V was pared by 5 bases and J by 4 bases, with 7 bases of the junction left unmatched. The V gene's germline CDR1 is SGHRS and CDR2 YFSETQ. The CDR3 DNA follows: TGCGCCAGCAGTATTGGGACAGGGGGGATCTATGGCTACACCTTC. Translation gives CASSIGTGGIYGYTF.

The V gene is TRBV18, the J gene TRBJ2-2; maybe TRBD1 (5 bases). The CDR3 covers 14 residues. Germline CDR1 is KGHSH and CDR2 is LQKENI. Trimming removed 4 bases at V and 1 base at J, with 7 bases between. CDR3 region: CASSLQGNTGELFF. CDR3 nucleotides: TGTGCCAGCTCACTTCAGGGGAACACCGGGGAGCTGTTTTTT.

This rearrangement joins TRBV6-1 to TRBJ1-2, with a possible D match to TRBD1 (6 bases). This CDR3 contains 12 residues. CDR1 MNHNS and CDR2 SASEGT come from the germline V gene. V gave up 10 bases and J gave up 4 bases, with 13 bases separating them. The CDR3, as DNA: TGTGCCACCAGGGGAGATGGCTATGGCTACACCTTC. Amino acid sequence: CATRGDGYGYTF.

The J gene is TRBJ2-1, the V gene TRBV18; D perhaps matches TRBD2 (7 bases). The V end was cut by 4 bases, the J end by 4 bases, with 17 bases between. CDR3 length equals 16 residues. Germline CDR1 is KGHSH and CDR2 is LQKENI. The CDR3 DNA follows: TGTGCCAGCTCACGCCGGGGGGCGGGGGATTACAATGAGCAGTTCTTC. It encodes CASSRRGAGDYNEQFF. Together with reference TRBV18 and TRBJ2-1, the CDR3 gives the full variable domain: NAGVMQNPRHLVRRRGQEARLRCSPMKGHSHVYWYRQLPEEGLKFMVYLQKENIIDESGMPKERFSAEFPKEGPSILRIQQVVRGDSAAYFCASSRRGAGDYNEQFFGPGTRLTVL.

The chain joins TRBV6-5 to TRBJ1-6; a weak D match, TRBD1 (6 bases). The CDR3 extends over 13 amino acids. The V gene's germline CDR1 is MNHEY and CDR2 SVGAGI. Between the trimmed V and J ends, which lost 5 bases and 7 bases, there was a span of 9 bases. CDR3 coding DNA: TGTGCCAGCAGTGACAGGAAAAATTCACCCCTCCACTTT. Protein: CASSDRKNSPLHF.

The chain recombines TRBV2 with TRBJ2-2; 8 nucleotides line up with TRBD2. The CDR3 is made up of 14 amino acids. V was pared by 7 bases and J by 2 bases, with 3 bases of the junction left unmatched. Looked up from germline, CDR1 is SNHLY and CDR2 is FYNNEI. This CDR3 is CASTSGRNTGELFF. The CDR3 DNA sequence: TGTGCCAGCACTAGCGGGCGAAACACCGGGGAGCTGTTTTTT. The complete variable domain, with remaining parts taken from reference TRBV2 and TRBJ2-2, reads EPEVTQTPSHQVTQMGQEVILRCVPISNHLYFYWYRQILGQKVEFLVSFYNNEISEKSEIFDDQFSVERPDGSNFTLKIRSTKLEDSAMYFCASTSGRNTGELFFGEGSRLTVL.

The V gene is TRBV11-3, the J gene TRBJ2-5, with 11 bases fitting TRBD1. This CDR3 spans 16 amino acids. From germline, CDR1 is SGHNT and CDR2 YENEEA. The V gene end was trimmed by 4 bases and the J gene end by 2 bases; junction bases not matched to a gene: 6. CDR3 region: CASSSRDRGSQETQYF. CDR3 in DNA: TGTGCCAGCAGCTCCCGGGACAGGGGGAGTCAAGAGACCCAGTACTTC.

V is TRBV20-1 and J is TRBJ2-7; no clear D gene. The germline gives CDR1 DFQATT, CDR2 SNEGSKA (reference sequence). V lost 6 bases to trimming and J lost 3 bases, with 6 bases between them. The CDR3 has 10 amino acids. CDR3 region: CSAASYEQYF. In DNA form, the CDR3 reads TGCAGTGCCGCCAGCTACGAGCAGTACTTC.

This rearrangement joins TRBV5-1 to TRBJ2-7, with 7 bases identical to TRBD1. The trim removed 2 bases at V and 0 bases at J, leaving 5 bases unmatched. CDR1 and CDR2 from the germline V gene are SGHRS and YFSETQ. This CDR3 comprises 15 residues. Written as DNA, the CDR3 is TGCGCCAGCAGCTTAGACAGGGCCCCCTCCTACGAGCAGTACTTC. Residues: CASSLDRAPSYEQYF.